This note documents a single T cell receptor (beta chain) sequence. Other DNA sequences of this sample code for an identical CDR3. The sample originates from a study of OX40 agonist ivuxolimab in advanced cancers. Study-wide background: Ivuxolimab, which patients received intravenously every 2 weeks, was dosed at 0.01 to 10 mg/kg. Earlier treatment with anti-PD-1, anti-PD-L1 or anti-CTLA-4 was permitted, and 35% to 40% had received some.

TCRdb's copy holds only in-frame clones and misses some; the assay was immunoSEQ multiplex PCR. The sample consists of roughly 74,000 clones, approximately 93% of them appearing once. The CDR3 totals 13 residues. Trimming took off 3 bases at V and 2 bases at J, with 9 bases between the two ends. Germline values: CDR1 SGDLS, CDR2 YYNGEE. The chain links TRBV9 to TRBJ2-7; D perhaps matches TRBD2 (5 bases). The starting material was CD4+ or CD8+ T cells sorted from blood, obtained in a trial of the OX40 agonist ivuxolimab. The origin of this receptor is an adult with an advanced solid tumor such as melanoma, head and neck, liver or kidney cancer. CDR3 sequence: CASSADSPYEQYF. For the CDR3, the DNA is TGTGCCAGCAGCGCGGACTCGCCCTACGAGCAGTACTTC.